This TCR beta chain comes out of a study of T-cell reconstitution after alpha-beta-depleted transplantation in children. This clonotype appeared many times. TCRbeta library construction was performed incorporating unique molecular identifiers. TCRdb recomputed calls from the PCR reads with MiXCR, one row per CDR3 protein. The table has around 96,000 distinct CDR3 sequences, 10% to 15% seen once; the top ten hold roughly 14%. Trimming took off 0 bases at V and 0 bases at J, with 5 bases between the two ends. In germline, CDR1 is DFQATT, CDR2 SNEGSKA (reference sequence). The CDR3 consists of 14 residues.

The chain links TRBV20-1 to TRBJ2-2; D gene uncertain. The sequences come from PBMCs from the stem cell graft donor, collected from the stem cell graft. The TCR comes from a human donor who donated a stem cell graft to a child with inherited bone marrow failure. The CDR3 spells CSARDNANTGELFF. The CDR3 DNA sequence: TGCAGTGCTAGAGATAACGCGAACACCGGGGAGCTGTTTTTT.